The next 19 T cell receptor beta chains were all read from a single sample in a study of human T cells and chemical hapten exposure. Each CDR3 protein is one row after TCRdb ran MiXCR on the RACE reads. This sample carries tens of thousands of distinct CDR3 sequences, 10% to 12% of them seen once, and the ten largest clones take around 3.8%. This sample's time point: patch test 3, about 24 weeks after DPC sensitization. As for treatment: therapeutic diphenylcyclopropenone sensitization with weekly scalp DPC. This specimen consisted of whole blood, obtained in connection with sensitization to the hapten diphenylcyclopropenone (DPC). The receptors were gathered from a woman aged 45-65 years with alopecia areata. Some clones in this sample may be carry-over from other donors' samples.

This clonotype has a count of ten or more. The rearrangement links TRBV19 to TRBJ2-1; 14 bases align to TRBD2. The CDR3 totals 17 residues. Germline loops: CDR1 LNHDA, CDR2 SQIVND (reference sequence). After removal of 4 bases from V and 8 bases from J, the junction contained 10 bases not matched to a gene. The CDR3 sequence is CASSNPILTSGRDEQFF. The CDR3, as DNA: TGTGCCAGTAGTAATCCAATTCTGACTAGCGGGAGGGATGAGCAGTTCTTC.

This clonotype came up many times. The rearrangement uses TRBV25-1 and TRBJ2-7; no firm D call. The CDR3 loop spans 14 amino acids. CDR1 is MGHDK, CDR2 SYGVNS, per germline. V gave up 4 bases and J gave up 2 bases, with 12 bases separating them. The CDR3 protein is CASSGYTPAYEQYF. The CDR3 DNA reads as TGTGCCAGCAGTGGGTATACCCCCGCCTACGAGCAGTACTTC.

The rearrangement joins TRBV24-1 to TRBJ2-5, with D possibly TRBD2 on 5 matching bases. There are 15 residues in the CDR3. V was clipped by 5 bases and J by 2 bases, with 14 bases between them. CDR1 and CDR2 from the germline V gene are KGHDR and SFDVKD. The CDR3 DNA reads TGTGCCACCAGTGGAACGTCAACGGGGCAAGAGACCCAGTACTTC. Protein product: CATSGTSTGQETQYF.

This sequence joins TRBV5-4 and TRBJ2-7; D tentatively reads TRBD1 or TRBD2 (6 bases each). V lost 3 bases and J 3 bases, leaving 13 bases between the germline ends. Germline lookup yields CDR1 SGHNT and CDR2 YYREEE (reference sequence). The CDR3 sequence is 14 residues long. Here the CDR3 reads CASSWKGGIYEQYF. The CDR3 DNA reads TGTGCCAGCAGCTGGAAAGGGGGGATCTACGAGCAGTACTTC.

This clonotype has a count of ten or more. The chain carries TRBV7-2 and TRBJ2-5; D is perhaps TRBD2 (5 bases). Germline V gives CDR1 SGHTA, CDR2 FQGNSA. This CDR3 has 14 residues. The V and J ends lost 5 bases and 1 base respectively, with 11 bases between them. The CDR3 nucleotides are TGTGCCAGCAGCCGTACTAGAATCCAAGAGACCCAGTACTTC. It translates to CASSRTRIQETQYF.

The CDR3 protein is CASSQGAPDYGYTF. The CDR3 nucleotides are TGTGCCAGCAGCCAGGGGGCCCCGGACTATGGCTACACCTTC. The rearrangement links TRBV14 to TRBJ1-2, with a weak D call TRBD1 (6 bases). V lost 3 bases and J 3 bases, leaving 11 bases between the germline ends. The CDR3 spans 14 residues. Germline lookup yields CDR1 SGHDN and CDR2 FVKESK.

This clonotype was seen at least ten times. This chain joins TRBV30 and TRBJ2-7; 9 bases line up with TRBD1. Germline V gene lookup returns CDR1 GTSNPN and CDR2 SVGIG (reference sequence). The CDR3 is 14 amino acids. The V gene end was trimmed by 3 bases and the J gene end by 2 bases; junction bases not matched to a gene: 5. CDR3: CAWRGQGIAYEQYF. CDR3 coding DNA: TGTGCCTGGAGGGGACAGGGAATTGCCTACGAGCAGTACTTC. The full variable domain, completed using reference TRBV30 and TRBJ2-7, is SQTIHQWPATLVQPVGSPLSLECTVEGTSNPNLYWYRQAAGRGLQLLFYSVGIGQISSEVPQNLSASRPQDRQFILSSKKLLLSDSGFYLCAWRGQGIAYEQYFGPGTRLTVT.

This clonotype has a count of ten or more. The rearrangement uses TRBV10-1 and TRBJ2-3, with 14 positions matching TRBD2. The germline V gene encodes CDR1 WNHNN and CDR2 SYGVQD (reference sequence). The CDR3 is 16 amino acids. After removal of 3 bases from V and 8 bases from J, the junction contained 7 bases not matched to a gene. The CDR3 DNA follows: TGCGCCAGCAGTGATGGACTAGCGGGAGGAGGGGTTACGCAGTATTTT. It codes for CASSDGLAGGGVTQYF.

V usage is TRBV11-2 and J usage is TRBJ2-1; possibly TRBD1 for D (5 bases). The CDR3 has 14 amino acids. Germline-derived CDR1 and CDR2 are SGHAT and FQNNGV. Trimming cost V 0 bases and J 10 bases, with 13 bases left between them. CDR3 DNA sequence: TGTGCCAGCAGCTTAGATCTGGGGCCCCGGGAGCAGTTCTTC. It encodes CASSLDLGPREQFF.

This clonotype has just a few counts. The chain is built from TRBV15 and TRBJ2-1, with D possibly being TRBD2 (6 bases). The CDR3 loop spans 15 amino acids. Germline-derived CDR1 and CDR2 are LNHNV and YYDKDF (reference sequence). The V end lost 0 bases, the J end lost 7 bases, and 13 bases lay between the germline ends. In DNA form, the CDR3 reads TGTGCCACCAGCAGAGAGTGGGGGACTTATAATGAGCAGTTCTTC. It encodes CATSREWGTYNEQFF.

This clonotype was detected ten times or more. The chain uses TRBV20-1 and TRBJ2-7; maybe TRBD1 (6 bases). Germline V gene sequence: CDR1 DFQATT, CDR2 SNEGSKA (reference sequence). With 3 bases removed from V and 5 bases from J, the gap between germline ends came to 14 bases. The CDR3 sequence is 13 residues long. CDR3 nucleotides: TGCAGTGCTAGTAAGACAGGAGTCCACGAGCAGTACTTC. This translates into CSASKTGVHEQYF.

Concerning this clonotype: This clone may be a read error of a much larger clone one base away. The rearrangement uses TRBV27 and TRBJ2-5, with 8 bases that match TRBD2. Germline CDR1 reads MNHEY; CDR2 reads SMNVEV (reference sequence). The CDR3 length is 13 residues. Trimming removed 6 bases from V and 5 bases from J; junction bases left unmatched: 5. The CDR3 protein is CASRASGLETQYF. In nucleotides, the CDR3 is TGTGCCAGCAGAGCTAGCGGGTTGGAGACCCAGTACTTC.

The table lists this clonotype with many counts. The chain uses TRBV30 and TRBJ2-7, with TRBD2 identical over 8 bases. The V gene end was trimmed by 2 bases and the J gene end by 2 bases; junction bases not matched to a gene: 5. CDR1 and CDR2 (germline): GTSNPN, SVGIG (reference sequence). The CDR3 has 14 amino acids. The CDR3 sequence: CAWSRGAGAYEQYF. The CDR3 DNA reads as TGTGCCTGGAGTCGGGGAGCGGGAGCCTACGAGCAGTACTTC. The variable domain in full, with the rest retrieved from reference TRBV30 and TRBJ2-7, is SQTIHQWPATLVQPVGSPLSLECTVEGTSNPNLYWYRQAAGRGLQLLFYSVGIGQISSEVPQNLSASRPQDRQFILSSKKLLLSDSGFYLCAWSRGAGAYEQYFGPGTRLTVT.

This clonotype was seen ten or more times. In nucleotides, the CDR3 is TGCAGTGCAACCGGGACCGAGCTACCGCAGTACTTC. This codes for CSATGTELPQYF. J is TRBJ2-7 and V is TRBV20-1; D may match TRBD1 or TRBD2 (5 bases each). Deletions cut 6 bases from V and 9 bases from J, with 18 bases between. Germline loops: CDR1 DFQATT, CDR2 SNEGSKA (reference sequence). The CDR3 has 12 residues.

There are a few counts of this clonotype. V is TRBV6-2 or TRBV6-3 and J is TRBJ2-5; no firm D call. This CDR3 region has 14 residues. With 0 bases removed from V and 0 bases from J, the gap between germline ends came to 5 bases. Looked up from germline, CDR1 is MNHEY and CDR2 is SVGEGT. CDR3 amino acids: CASSYSIHQETQYF. Here the CDR3 DNA reads TGTGCCAGCAGTTACTCGATCCACCAAGAGACCCAGTACTTC.

CDR3 DNA sequence: TGTGCCAGCAGTGAATCCTGGGGATCCTACAATGAGCAGTTCTTC. Translated: CASSESWGSYNEQFF. This chain uses TRBV6-1 with TRBJ2-1; D call uncertain. CDR1 and CDR2 from the germline V gene are MNHNS and SASEGT. This CDR3 region has 15 residues. The V gene lost 2 bases and the J gene lost 1 base, with 9 bases spanning the gap.

This clonotype has more than one count but fewer than ten. The rearrangement uses TRBV29-1 and TRBJ2-1; tentatively, D is TRBD1 (7 bases). CDR3 length: 15 amino acids. The ends were cut back, 4 bases at V and 0 bases at J, with 13 bases in the middle. In germline, CDR1 is SQVTM, CDR2 ANQGSEA. CDR3 region: CSVAGGRGSYNEQFF. The CDR3 DNA reads TGCAGCGTTGCAGGGGGGAGAGGCTCCTACAATGAGCAGTTCTTC.

The chain employs TRBV5-1 and TRBJ2-7; weak D call: TRBD2 (6 bases). This CDR3 has 14 amino acids. Germline V lookup: CDR1 SGHRS, CDR2 YFSETQ. The V end was cut by 10 bases, the J end by 3 bases, with 20 bases between. The CDR3 DNA follows: TGCGCCTGCCACCCTAGCGTATCCCACTACGAGCAGTACTTC. Its translation: CACHPSVSHYEQYF.

The chain combines TRBV20-1 with TRBJ2-4, with TRBD2 identical over 7 bases. The junction had 11 bases not matched to a gene; V was cut back by 6 bases and J by 3 bases. The CDR3 consists of 15 residues. Germline loops: CDR1 DFQATT, CDR2 SNEGSKA (reference sequence). CDR3 DNA sequence: TGCAGTGCCTCGGCGGCTCGCGGGAGCAAAAACATTCAGTACTTC. This encodes CSASAARGSKNIQYF.